Reported below is one T cell receptor (beta chain). The data were obtained in a study of cytomegalovirus exposure and HLA in healthy donors. Amplification used 60 Vbeta primers and 13 Jbeta primers. Produced via immunoSEQ multiplex PCR; TCRdb's table is partial and in-frame only. This repertoire shows 150,000 or so clones, nearly 80% found once; its top ten account for over 0.6%. CDR3 length: 14 residues. Per germline, CDR1 MNHEY and CDR2 SVGAGI. The V and J ends lost 6 bases and 1 base respectively, with 12 bases between them. This TCR was recovered from a male donor in good health and CMV-seronegative. The genes are TRBV6-5 and TRBJ1-1; no definite D call. Sequencing was carried out using PBMCs. The CDR3 nucleotides read TGTGCCAGCAGACTACCGGGAGCGAACACTGAAGCTTTCTTT. This codes for CASRLPGANTEAFF.